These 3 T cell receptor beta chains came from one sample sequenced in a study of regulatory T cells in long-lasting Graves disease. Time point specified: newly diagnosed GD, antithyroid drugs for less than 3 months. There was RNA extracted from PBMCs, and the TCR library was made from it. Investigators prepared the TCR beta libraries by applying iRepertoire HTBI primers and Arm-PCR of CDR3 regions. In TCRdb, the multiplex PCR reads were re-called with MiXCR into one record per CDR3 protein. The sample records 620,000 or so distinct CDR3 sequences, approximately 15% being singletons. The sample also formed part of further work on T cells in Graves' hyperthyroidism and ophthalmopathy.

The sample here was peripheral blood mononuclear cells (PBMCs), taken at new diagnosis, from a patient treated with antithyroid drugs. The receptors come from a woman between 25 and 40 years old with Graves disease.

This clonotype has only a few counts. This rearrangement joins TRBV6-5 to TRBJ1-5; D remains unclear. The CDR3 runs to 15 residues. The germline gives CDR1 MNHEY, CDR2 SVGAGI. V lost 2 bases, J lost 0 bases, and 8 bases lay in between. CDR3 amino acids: CASSYRSDSNQPQHF. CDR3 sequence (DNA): TGTGCCAGCAGTTACCGTTCAGATAGCAATCAGCCCCAGCATTTT.

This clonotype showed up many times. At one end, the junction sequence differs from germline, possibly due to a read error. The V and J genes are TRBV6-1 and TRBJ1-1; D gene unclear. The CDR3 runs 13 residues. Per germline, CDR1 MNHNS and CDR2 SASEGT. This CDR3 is CASGETLNTEAFF. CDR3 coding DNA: TGTGCCAGCGGTGAAACGCTGAACACTGAAGCTTTCTTT.

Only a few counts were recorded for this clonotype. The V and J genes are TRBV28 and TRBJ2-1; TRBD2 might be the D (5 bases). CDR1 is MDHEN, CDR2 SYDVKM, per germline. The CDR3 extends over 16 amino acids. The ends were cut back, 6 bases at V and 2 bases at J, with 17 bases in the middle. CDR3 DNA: TGTGCCAGCAGCCCTCCCCCCGGGGTCCCCTACAATGAGCAGTTCTTC. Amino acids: CASSPPPGVPYNEQFF.